This T cell receptor (beta chain) is drawn from a study of cytomegalovirus exposure and HLA in healthy donors. The PCR was carried out with 60 Vbeta primers and 13 Jbeta primers. TCRdb keeps only in-frame clones here, not all; method: immunoSEQ multiplex PCR. The sample shows around 190,000 clones, around 77% of them seen only once. This CDR3 contains 19 residues. The germline V and J ends were trimmed by 6 bases and 4 bases, with 27 bases remaining between them. Per the germline V gene, CDR1 is MNHEY and CDR2 is SMNVEV (reference sequence). The rearrangement uses TRBV27 and TRBJ2-2, with D tentatively TRBD2 (5 bases). Material: PBMCs. The sequence was obtained from a woman aged 25 to 39 in good health and CMV-seronegative. The CDR3 reads CASRFHTTPTLRGTGELFF. The DNA of the CDR3 is TGTGCCAGCAGATTCCACACGACCCCGACCCTCCGGGGCACCGGGGAGCTGTTTTTT.